One and the same sample provided the 8 T cell receptor beta chains below, sequenced in a study of T cell responses to AZD1222 COVID-19 vaccine. Using immunoSEQ multiplex PCR, the repertoire was profiled, and TCRdb retains in-frame clones only, with some absent. The table has some 130,000 clones, roughly nine tenths seen once. The source was peripheral blood, collected on day 0 of AZD1222 vaccination. The receptors shown here come from an adult in good health.

The chain links TRBV7-9 to TRBJ2-2; D gene unclear. Germline V gene data show CDR1 as SEHNR and CDR2 as FQNEAQ (reference sequence). Trimming stripped 0 bases from V and 1 base from J, with 3 bases between. The CDR3 totals 14 residues. CDR3 in DNA: TGTGCCAGCAGCTTAGCACTGAACACCGGGGAGCTGTTTTTT. This encodes CASSLALNTGELFF.

The V and J genes are TRBV11-2 and TRBJ2-1; tentatively, D is TRBD2 (5 bases). Trimming took off 0 bases at V and 0 bases at J, with 15 bases between the two ends. CDR1 is SGHAT and CDR2 is FQNNGV in the germline V gene. The CDR3 runs 18 residues. The chain's CDR3 is CASSLEVTWRLSYNEQFF. CDR3 DNA: TGTGCCAGCAGCTTAGAGGTCACCTGGAGGCTCTCCTACAATGAGCAGTTCTTC.

The chain recombines TRBV7-9 with TRBJ1-4; 7 bases align to TRBD1. Germline CDR1 reads SEHNR; CDR2 reads FQNEAQ (reference sequence). The trim removed 5 bases at V and 6 bases at J, leaving 12 bases unmatched. The CDR3 contains 16 residues. The CDR3: CASSPRTGGNYEKLFF. For the CDR3, the DNA is TGTGCCAGCAGCCCACGGACAGGAGGCAACTATGAAAAACTGTTTTTT.

The chain is built from TRBV4-1 and TRBJ1-1; D perhaps matches TRBD1 (5 bases). The CDR3 covers 16 residues. V shed 7 bases and J shed 1 base, with 19 bases lying between them. CDR1 and CDR2 (germline): MGHRA, YSYEKL. For the CDR3, the DNA is TGCGCCAGCATCCTAAACGGGGCAGGGTCGAACACTGAAGCTTTCTTT. Amino acids: CASILNGAGSNTEAFF.

The rearrangement uses TRBV6-5 and TRBJ1-2, with D perhaps matching TRBD1 (6 bases). The germline V and J ends were trimmed by 7 bases and 7 bases, with 13 bases remaining between them. The CDR3 extends over 12 amino acids. Germline CDR1 is MNHEY and CDR2 is SVGAGI. The CDR3 DNA reads TGTGCCAGCACCGGGACATCAGGTGGCTACACCTTC. This encodes CASTGTSGGYTF.

The genes are TRBV4-3 and TRBJ2-1; the match to TRBD2 covers 7 bases. After removal of 4 bases from V and 6 bases from J, the junction contained 12 bases not matched to a gene. Per germline, CDR1 LGHNA and CDR2 YSLEER. This CDR3 has 16 residues. The CDR3 is CASSPQDGTTPNEQFF. The CDR3 DNA reads TGCGCCAGCAGCCCCCAGGACGGGACTACACCCAATGAGCAGTTCTTC.

J is TRBJ2-3 and V is TRBV7-8; 8 bases map to TRBD1. Per the germline V gene, CDR1 is SGHVS and CDR2 is FQNEAQ. The CDR3 totals 19 residues. The V segment lost 5 bases and the J segment 1 base; nucleotides outside the gene matches: 17. CDR3 coding DNA: TGTGCCAGCAGCAGACTGCAGGGGGCGCCGGAGTTAGGCACAGATACGCAGTATTTT. Residues: CASSRLQGAPELGTDTQYF.

The rearrangement joins TRBV7-2 to TRBJ2-1; the D gene is possibly TRBD2 (5 bases). The germline V and J ends were trimmed by 5 bases and 7 bases, with 18 bases remaining between them. The germline V gene encodes CDR1 SGHTA and CDR2 FQGNSA. The CDR3 is 15 residues long. DNA for the CDR3: TGTGCCAGCAGCGCAAGGACTGGGTTAAGGAATGAGCAGTTCTTC. This translates into CASSARTGLRNEQFF.